These 4 T cell receptor beta chains were sequenced from one sample in a study of cytotoxic CD8 clonotypes in ibrutinib-treated CLL. Sequencing was performed with immunoSEQ multiplex PCR; in TCRdb, only in-frame clones are kept and a portion is missing. The sample includes around 310,000 clones, approximately 80% of them seen just once. Sequences were derived from PBMCs, sampled before ibrutinib treatment. All receptors derive from a human donor with chronic lymphocytic leukemia.

This clone was seen just once. The gene calls are TRBV19 and TRBJ2-7; the D gene is possibly TRBD2 (6 bases). CDR1 is LNHDA, CDR2 SQIVND, per germline (reference sequence). The CDR3 sequence is 11 residues long. DNA for the CDR3: TGTGCTTCGGGGGTTTACTACGAGCAGTACTTC. Protein product: CASGVYYEQYF.

The J gene is TRBJ2-3, the V gene TRBV5-6; D could derive from TRBD1 or TRBD2 (5 bases each). Per germline, CDR1 SGHDT and CDR2 YYEEEE. This CDR3 comprises 15 residues. Trimming took off 4 bases at V and 0 bases at J, with 12 bases between the two ends. The CDR3 here is CASSNFRDSTDTQYF. The DNA of the CDR3 is TGTGCCAGCAGCAACTTCCGGGACAGCACAGATACGCAGTATTTT.

The rearrangement links TRBV6-5 to TRBJ2-1; D unresolved. Germline lookup yields CDR1 MNHEY and CDR2 SVGAGI. The CDR3 has 11 amino acids. The germline V and J ends were trimmed by 6 bases and 4 bases, with 4 bases remaining between them. The CDR3 DNA sequence: TGTGCCAGCAGACAATACAATGAGCAGTTCTTC. Protein: CASRQYNEQFF.

This chain links TRBV5-8 with TRBJ1-2, with D possibly being TRBD1 (5 bases). V was clipped by 4 bases and J by 5 bases, with 12 bases between them. Per germline, CDR1 SGHTS and CDR2 YDEGEE. This CDR3 comprises 13 residues. The chain's CDR3 is CASSQTARYGYTF. CDR3 DNA: TGTGCCAGCAGCCAGACAGCCCGGTATGGCTACACCTTC.